These 5 T cell receptor beta chains originate from one sample sequenced in a study of blood T cell repertoires in COVID-19. Generated by immunoSEQ multiplex PCR, the TCRdb table keeps only in-frame clones and is missing some. The top ten hold 5.5% of the sample, which has 110,000 to 150,000 clones, 84% seen once. The sequenced sample consisted of PBMCs or T cells enriched from blood (not recorded which). The receptors shown here come from a man in his forties or fifties with acute COVID-19.

The V and J genes are TRBV5-1 and TRBJ1-1; D is perhaps TRBD1 (5 bases). V was shortened by 4 bases and J by 2 bases, with 12 bases between the two germline ends. CDR3 length: 14 amino acids. From germline, CDR1 is SGHRS and CDR2 YFSETQ. The CDR3 here is CASSQLQDNTEAFF. For the CDR3, the DNA is TGCGCCAGCAGCCAATTACAGGACAACACTGAAGCTTTCTTT.

This clone was picked up one time. The chain is built from TRBV27 and TRBJ2-7, with D perhaps matching TRBD2 (6 bases). The V gene's germline CDR1 is MNHEY and CDR2 SMNVEV (reference sequence). Trimming took 5 bases from V and 4 from J, leaving 12 bases between them. The CDR3 extends over 13 amino acids. DNA for the CDR3: TGTGCCAGCAGTCTAACCCGGGGGTACGAGCAGTACTTC. This codes for CASSLTRGYEQYF.

The rearrangement links TRBV10-1 to TRBJ2-7; 8 bases align to TRBD1. The CDR3 loop spans 13 amino acids. Germline CDR1 is WNHNN and CDR2 is SYGVQD (reference sequence). Trimming at V came to 5 bases and at J to 6 bases, leaving 6 bases not matched to a gene. Here the CDR3 reads CASSTGTGGEQYF. The CDR3 DNA is TGCGCCAGCAGTACCGGGACAGGTGGCGAGCAGTACTTC.

V usage is TRBV6-5 and J usage is TRBJ2-2; D possibly corresponds to TRBD2 (5 bases). The CDR3 consists of 16 residues. Germline CDR1 is MNHEY and CDR2 is SVGAGI. V gave up 0 bases and J gave up 4 bases, with 12 bases separating them. In DNA, the CDR3 is TGTGCCAGCAGTTACTCGTTGGGGAGTAGCACCGGGGAGCTGTTTTTT. Translating it yields CASSYSLGSSTGELFF.

The chain recombines TRBV15 with TRBJ1-3; weak D call: TRBD1 (6 bases). Trimming cost V 6 bases and J 1 base, with 13 bases left between them. The CDR3 is made up of 15 amino acids. The germline V gene encodes CDR1 LNHNV and CDR2 YYDKDF (reference sequence). CDR3: CATRMGRGSGNTIYF. Written as DNA, the CDR3 is TGTGCCACCAGAATGGGCAGGGGTTCTGGAAACACCATATATTTT. Based on the CDR3 plus reference TRBV15 and TRBJ1-3, the full variable domain is DAMVIQNPRYQVTQFGKPVTLSCSQTLNHNVMYWYQQKSSQAPKLLFHYYDKDFNNEADTPDNFQSRRPNTSFCFLDIRSPGLGDTAMYLCATRMGRGSGNTIYFGEGSWLTVV.